This record looks at one T cell receptor (beta chain) sequence and its context. Its cognate antigen has yet to be identified. Base quality data are lacking; no much larger clone is found one base away. This record comes from a study of T cells in Graves' hyperthyroidism and ophthalmopathy (dated by TCRdb to about 2019). Study-level background: Peripheral blood samples were taken at the time of initial diagnosis, prior to any treatment. To identify distinguishing TCR V-J signatures, a discovery cohort of around 100 patients was used, comprising 40 to 45 with Graves' ophthalmopathy and 57 with stable Graves' hyperthyroidism. Prospective prediction of ophthalmopathy was tested in an independent validation cohort of some 20 hyperthyroidism patients and 17 patients who later progressed to ophthalmopathy. For training and testing, the 95 to 100 patients in the discovery cohort were randomly divided in a 7:3 ratio. In roughly six Graves' hyperthyroidism patients, the study also compared T-cell repertoires from thyroid tissue with T-cell repertoires from blood. Once sampling was done, hyperthyroidism patients were given methimazole at a starting dose of 30 mg daily, whereas ophthalmopathy patients were given high-dose intravenous methylprednisolone. The paper reports TCR Vbeta CDR3 sequencing of 140 or so peripheral blood samples: approximately 41 ophthalmopathy, under 80 hyperthyroidism and about 17 progressor patients.

Relative to germline, V is missing 5 bases and J is missing 2 bases, with 2 bases of the junction outside any gene match. Sequences DFQATT (CDR1) and SNEGSKA (CDR2) are obtained from the germline V gene (reference sequence). The CDR3 measures 14 amino acids from cysteine to phenylalanine. The kept DNA is CDR3 alone, 42 bases in frame from the first base. Broad study findings and their caveats: During validation, the model predicted progression to ophthalmopathy a median of approximately 7 months ahead of onset, with approximately 70% sensitivity and about 75% specificity. A 13 V-J signature model separated ophthalmopathy from stable hyperthyroidism, with approximately 86% sensitivity and 81.08% specificity in cross-validation and 80%/75% in testing. Most expanded thyroid clonotypes (frequency above 0.001) were also detected in blood, a finding suggesting that blood repertoires may reflect thyroid immune responses. Sample size was not statistically predetermined, and blinding of investigators to group allocation was not performed.

The TCR beta CDR3 regions were amplified from RNA transcripts. A first-round RT-PCR of the TCR CDR3 used the HTBI primer set with the Qiagen OneStep RT-PCR kit. The libraries were constructed in a second round of multiplex PCR and then size-selected and purified. Paired-end sequencing of the libraries was performed with 100 bp reads on an Illumina HiSeq2000. The authors' analysis ran thus. SOAPnuke was used to process the raw data, throwing out any read that contained adapters or uncalled bases, had a mean Phred below 15, or lacked an exact constant-primer or identifier match. COPE v1.2.5 was used to merge high-quality paired reads, and clonotypes were defined as unique nucleotide sequences. Clonotypes were aligned to IMGT TRBV, TRBD and TRBJ reference segments using MiTCR v1.1. Analysis was restricted to V-J combinations with a frequency above 0.0001, which covered roughly 99% of repertoires. A TCS score was defined as the ratio between F50 (clonal expansion) and ExV (chaos), using BLOSUM62-based TCRdist between CDR3 peptides within each V-J. Welch's t-statistics and random forest reduced around 520 V-J features to under 15, which were used in a naive Bayes classifier (R e1071). TCRdb applied fastp at Q25 and MiXCR to the public reads, then kept only in-frame beta chains. CDR3 protein duplicates are merged, each entry listing the most common genes and DNA. In this record, the V and J calls reflect TCRdb's handling and not the investigators' own analysis. The sample contains a few hundred thousand distinct CDR3 sequences, less than 15% of them found a single time. The ten largest clones represent more than 11% of the sample.

A patient counted as having stable Graves' hyperthyroidism if no progression to ophthalmopathy occurred over 18 months of follow-up. Hyperthyroidism patients were aged 18 to 65 years and newly diagnosed, with disease duration of less than 2 months. The study excluded patients with uncontrolled infections, other autoimmune diseases, pregnancy or lactation. Diagnoses relied on clinical symptoms, serum thyroxine and TRAb, thyroid ultrasound and orbital computed tomography. Ficoll-Paque density gradient centrifugation was used to isolate PBMCs from around 10 ml of fresh peripheral blood. Total RNA was extracted using Trizol reagent, and RNA quality was assessed on an Agilent 2100 Bioanalyzer.

The origin of this receptor is a woman in her thirties or forties with Graves' hyperthyroidism. Sequencing was done on a sample of blood. The rearrangement combines TRBV20-1 with TRBJ2-1, and 11 bases in between align with TRBD2. The DNA reads as follows: TGCAGTGCTCCGGGACTAGCGGCCTACAATGAGCAGTTCTTC. Its protein product is CSAPGLAAYNEQFF.